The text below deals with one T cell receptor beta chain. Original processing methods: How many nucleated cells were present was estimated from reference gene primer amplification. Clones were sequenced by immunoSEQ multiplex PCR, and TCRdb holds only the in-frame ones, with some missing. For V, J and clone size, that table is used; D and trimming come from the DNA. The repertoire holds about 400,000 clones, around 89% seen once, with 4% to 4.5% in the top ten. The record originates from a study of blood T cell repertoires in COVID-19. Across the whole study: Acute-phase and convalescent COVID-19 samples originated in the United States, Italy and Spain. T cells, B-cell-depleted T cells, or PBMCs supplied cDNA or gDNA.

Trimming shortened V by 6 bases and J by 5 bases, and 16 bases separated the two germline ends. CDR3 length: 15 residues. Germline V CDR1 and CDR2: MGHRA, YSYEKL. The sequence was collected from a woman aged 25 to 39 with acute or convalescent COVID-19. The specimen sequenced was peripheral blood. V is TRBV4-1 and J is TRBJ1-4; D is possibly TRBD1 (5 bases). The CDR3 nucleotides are TGCGCCAGCAGGCGAACAGGTTTGCAGAATGAAAAACTGTTTTTT. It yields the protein CASRRTGLQNEKLFF.